The rows below give T cell receptor beta chains drawn from one sample of a study of blood T cell repertoires in COVID-19. Profiled with immunoSEQ multiplex PCR; TCRdb holds only in-frame clones, not every one. Among about 350,000 clones listed, 65% to 90% were seen once. Input material: peripheral blood. These receptors came from a woman aged 55-70 years with COVID-19, enrolled during active disease. CDR3s include the opening cysteine and the closing phenylalanine or tryptophan. Fields, in order: D gene, V gene, J gene, clone size, CDR3 protein, CDR3 DNA. A D gene is named only where the DNA matches it firmly. Part of the rows lack a size; the others show once, few, many or a class for expanded clones.

D: TRBD2; V: TRBV7-9; J: TRBJ2-1; size: NA; CDR3: CASSPTSGQEQFF; DNA: TGTGCCAGCAGCCCGACTAGCGGACAAGAGCAGTTCTTC
D: TRBD2; V: TRBV4-1; J: TRBJ2-2; size: NA; CDR3: CASSRLAGGGGGELFF; DNA: TGCGCCAGCAGCCGCCTAGCGGGGGGCGGGGGCGGGGAGCTGTTTTTT
D: NA; V: TRBV10-1; J: TRBJ2-2; size: NA; CDR3: CASSVTRGGELFF; DNA: TGCGCCAGCAGTGTAACCAGAGGCGGGGAGCTGTTTTTT
D: NA; V: TRBV5-4; J: TRBJ1-2; size: NA; CDR3: CASSLGTGNYGYTF; DNA: TGTGCCAGCAGCTTGGGTACTGGTAACTATGGCTACACCTTC
D: TRBD1; V: TRBV7-2; J: TRBJ2-1; size: NA; CDR3: CASSALSDRGYIEQFF; DNA: TGTGCCAGCAGCGCTCTCTCGGACAGGGGGTATATTGAGCAGTTCTTC
D: NA; V: TRBV2; J: TRBJ2-1; size: NA; CDR3: CASRALGTPVENEQFF; DNA: TGTGCCAGCAGGGCACTAGGGACACCCGTGGAAAATGAGCAGTTCTTC
D: NA; V: TRBV7-3; J: TRBJ1-1; size: NA; CDR3: CASSPAGSTEAFF; DNA: TGTGCCAGCAGCCCTGCGGGATCCACTGAAGCTTTCTTT
D: TRBD2; V: TRBV7-8; J: TRBJ2-5; size: NA; CDR3: CASSFTSGGAETQYF; DNA: TGTGCCAGCAGCTTCACAAGCGGGGGGGCCGAGACCCAGTACTTC
D: TRBD1; V: TRBV28; J: TRBJ1-2; size: NA; CDR3: CASSLSQGARGYTF; DNA: TGTGCCAGCAGTTTAAGTCAGGGGGCGCGGGGCTACACCTTC
D: TRBD1; V: TRBV19; J: TRBJ1-5; size: NA; CDR3: CASGTGAGQPQHF; DNA: TGTGCCAGTGGAACAGGGGCGGGTCAGCCCCAGCATTTT
D: TRBD2; V: TRBV7-6; J: TRBJ2-3; size: NA; CDR3: CASSASGGSTDTQYF; DNA: TGTGCCAGCAGCGCTAGCGGGGGGAGCACAGATACGCAGTATTTT
D: TRBD1; V: TRBV29-1; J: TRBJ2-7; size: NA; CDR3: CSGTGPGEQYF; DNA: TGCAGCGGGACAGGGCCTGGGGAGCAGTACTTC
D: TRBD1; V: TRBV10-3; J: TRBJ2-5; size: once; CDR3: CATQTGGQETQYF; DNA: TGTGCCACCCAAACAGGGGGCCAAGAGACCCAGTACTTC
D: TRBD1; V: TRBV6-5; J: TRBJ1-3; size: NA; CDR3: CASRTSGTGGNTIYF; DNA: TGTGCCAGCAGGACCTCTGGGACAGGGGGAAACACCATATATTTT
D: TRBD1; V: TRBV18; J: TRBJ1-1; size: NA; CDR3: CASSQGQYTEAFF; DNA: TGTGCCAGCTCACAGGGACAGTACACTGAAGCTTTCTTT
D: NA; V: TRBV30; J: TRBJ2-1; size: NA; CDR3: CAWSVLSGYNEQFF; DNA: TGTGCCTGGAGTGTACTAAGCGGCTACAATGAGCAGTTCTTC
D: TRBD1; V: TRBV7-3; J: TRBJ1-1; size: NA; CDR3: CASSPGTGGGTEAFF; DNA: TGTGCCAGCAGCCCGGGGACAGGGGGAGGCACTGAAGCTTTCTTT
D: NA; V: TRBV5-6; J: TRBJ2-7; size: NA; CDR3: CASSFFLRGPESTTYEQYF; DNA: TGTGCCAGCAGCTTTTTTCTGCGGGGGCCCGAATCGACGACCTACGAGCAGTACTTC
D: TRBD1; V: TRBV5-1; J: TRBJ2-5; size: NA; CDR3: CASSFGQGRETQYF; DNA: TGCGCCAGCAGCTTCGGACAGGGAAGAGAGACCCAGTACTTC
D: TRBD2; V: TRBV7-2; J: TRBJ2-1; size: NA; CDR3: CASSYWSSGAYNEQFF; DNA: TGTGCCAGCAGCTACTGGTCTAGCGGGGCTTACAATGAGCAGTTCTTC
D: NA; V: TRBV6-6; J: TRBJ2-2; size: NA; CDR3: CASRVQDSLYTGELFF; DNA: TGTGCCAGCAGAGTCCAGGACAGCCTCTACACCGGGGAGCTGTTTTTT
D: TRBD2; V: TRBV10-2; J: TRBJ2-3; size: NA; CDR3: CASSESSGGPTDTQYF; DNA: TGCGCCAGCAGTGAGTCTAGCGGGGGCCCCACAGATACGCAGTATTTT
D: TRBD1; V: TRBV30; J: TRBJ1-6; size: NA; CDR3: CAWSVLLTGRYNSPLHF; DNA: TGTGCCTGGAGTGTACTTTTGACAGGGAGATATAATTCACCCCTCCACTTT
D: NA; V: TRBV19; J: TRBJ1-1; size: once; CDR3: CASSIQGVNTEAFF; DNA: TGTGCCAGTAGTATTCAGGGCGTGAACACTGAAGCTTTCTTT
D: NA; V: TRBV12-5; J: TRBJ1-2; size: NA; CDR3: CASGLVRTTDGYTF; DNA: TGTGCTAGTGGTTTGGTAAGGACTACCGATGGCTACACCTTC
D: TRBD1; V: TRBV4-1; J: TRBJ1-5; size: NA; CDR3: CASSQKTGETVNQPQHF; DNA: TGCGCCAGCAGCCAGAAGACAGGGGAAACCGTTAATCAGCCCCAGCATTTT
D: NA; V: TRBV27; J: TRBJ1-6; size: NA; CDR3: CASSLLGRPLHF; DNA: TGTGCCAGCAGTTTACTGGGCCGACCCCTCCACTTT
D: TRBD2; V: TRBV7-3; J: TRBJ2-1; size: NA; CDR3: CASSITSGGAYEQFF; DNA: TGTGCCAGCAGCATCACTAGCGGGGGGGCCTATGAGCAGTTCTTC
D: NA; V: TRBV6-4; J: TRBJ2-1; size: NA; CDR3: CASSESMAGANEQFF; DNA: TGTGCCAGCAGTGAGAGTATGGCAGGGGCCAATGAGCAGTTCTTC
D: NA; V: TRBV5-4; J: TRBJ2-2; size: NA; CDR3: CASSLLAGPGELFF; DNA: TGTGCCAGCAGCCTCCTTGCGGGGCCCGGGGAGCTGTTTTTT
D: TRBD2; V: TRBV24-1; J: TRBJ2-7; size: NA; CDR3: CATSDSGLAESALHEQYF; DNA: TGTGCCACCAGTGATTCAGGACTAGCGGAGTCCGCGTTGCACGAGCAGTACTTC
D: NA; V: TRBV10-3; J: TRBJ2-5; size: once; CDR3: CAISRGGETQYF; DNA: TGTGCCATTTCCAGGGGTGGGGAGACCCAGTACTTC
D: TRBD1; V: TRBV7-3; J: TRBJ1-1; size: few; CDR3: CASSSQGARTEAFF; DNA: TGTGCCAGCAGCTCGCAGGGGGCGCGCACTGAAGCTTTCTTT
D: NA; V: TRBV7-9; J: TRBJ2-2; size: NA; CDR3: CASSRPGTGELFF; DNA: TGTGCCAGCAGCCGCCCCGGCACCGGGGAGCTGTTTTTT
D: TRBD1; V: TRBV11-1; J: TRBJ1-2; size: NA; CDR3: CASSLSTGVGTGYTF; DNA: TGTGCCAGCAGCTTATCAACAGGGGTAGGGACCGGCTACACCTTC
D: NA; V: TRBV3-1/TRBV3-2; J: TRBJ1-2; size: NA; CDR3: CASSPNYRYGYTF; DNA: TGTGCCAGCAGCCCGAACTATCGGTATGGCTACACCTTC
D: NA; V: TRBV7-9; J: TRBJ1-5; size: NA; CDR3: CASSGSNQPQHF; DNA: TGTGCCAGCAGCGGCAGCAATCAGCCCCAGCATTTT
D: NA; V: TRBV5-1; J: TRBJ2-5; size: NA; CDR3: CASSLVEETQYF; DNA: TGCGCCAGCAGCTTGGTAGAGGAGACCCAGTACTTC
D: TRBD2; V: TRBV9; J: TRBJ2-2; size: NA; CDR3: CASSTTSGGTGELFF; DNA: TGTGCCAGCAGCACTACTAGCGGGGGCACCGGGGAGCTGTTTTTT
D: NA; V: TRBV24-1; J: TRBJ2-2; size: NA; CDR3: CATSDGTGFYGELFF; DNA: TGTGCCACCAGTGATGGAACAGGGTTTTACGGGGAGCTGTTTTTT
D: NA; V: TRBV15; J: TRBJ2-1; size: few; CDR3: CATSRTLSYNEQFF; DNA: TGTGCCACCAGCCGGACTCTCTCCTACAATGAGCAGTTCTTC
D: NA; V: TRBV10-2; J: TRBJ2-7; size: NA; CDR3: CASSEMGHEQYF; DNA: TGCGCCAGCAGTGAGATGGGCCACGAGCAGTACTTC
D: TRBD1; V: TRBV5-1; J: TRBJ2-7; size: NA; CDR3: CASSQGQGVHEQYF; DNA: TGCGCCAGCAGCCAGGGACAGGGGGTCCACGAGCAGTACTTC
D: NA; V: TRBV7-9; J: TRBJ2-7; size: NA; CDR3: CASSLGHLYEQYF; DNA: TGTGCCAGCAGCCTAGGACACCTCTACGAGCAGTACTTC
D: NA; V: TRBV6-5; J: TRBJ1-1; size: few; CDR3: CASSPGQGMNTEAFF; DNA: TGTGCCAGCAGCCCGGGGCAGGGGATGAACACTGAAGCTTTCTTT
D: TRBD1; V: TRBV12-5; J: TRBJ2-5; size: NA; CDR3: CASGLGGQAQGAQYF; DNA: TGTGCTAGTGGTTTGGGTGGACAGGCCCAGGGGGCCCAGTACTTC
D: TRBD2; V: TRBV19; J: TRBJ2-2; size: once; CDR3: CASSGYLAGDTGELFF; DNA: TGTGCCAGTAGTGGGTATCTAGCGGGGGACACCGGGGAGCTGTTTTTT
D: NA; V: TRBV19; J: TRBJ2-2; size: NA; CDR3: CASSTRTGLFTGELFF; DNA: TGTGCCAGTAGTACCCGGACTGGGTTGTTCACCGGGGAGCTGTTTTTT
D: TRBD1; V: TRBV7-3; J: TRBJ1-1; size: NA; CDR3: CASSGGTARSEAFF; DNA: TGTGCCAGCAGCGGTGGGACAGCTCGGTCTGAAGCTTTCTTT
D: TRBD2; V: TRBV19; J: TRBJ2-2; size: once; CDR3: CASSRGGTGELFF; DNA: TGTGCCAGTAGTAGGGGGGGCACCGGGGAGCTGTTTTTT
D: NA; V: TRBV11-3; J: TRBJ2-7; size: many; CDR3: CASSLDQGGSGRYYEQYF; DNA: TGTGCCAGCAGCTTAGATCAGGGGGGATCGGGCAGATACTACGAGCAGTACTTC
D: NA; V: TRBV6-1; J: TRBJ1-4; size: NA; CDR3: CASSEAQRSEKLFF; DNA: TGTGCCAGCAGTGAAGCCCAGAGGAGTGAAAAACTGTTTTTT
D: TRBD1; V: TRBV10-3; J: TRBJ1-2; size: NA; CDR3: CAINGQGADYGYTF; DNA: TGTGCCATCAACGGACAGGGGGCGGACTATGGCTACACCTTC
D: NA; V: TRBV5-8; J: TRBJ1-2; size: NA; CDR3: CASSWTGQRGYTF; DNA: TGTGCCAGCAGCTGGACCGGTCAGCGGGGCTACACCTTC
D: TRBD1; V: TRBV6-2/TRBV6-3; J: TRBJ1-1; size: NA; CDR3: CASSEDRRNTEAFF; DNA: TGTGCCAGCAGCGAGGACAGGAGGAACACTGAAGCTTTCTTT
D: NA; V: TRBV2; J: TRBJ2-2; size: NA; CDR3: CASSEYIYGELFF; DNA: TGTGCCAGCAGTGAATACATTTATGGGGAGCTGTTTTTT
D: TRBD1; V: TRBV5-6; J: TRBJ1-2; size: NA; CDR3: CASSPGGQIFYGYTF; DNA: TGTGCCAGCAGCCCAGGGGGACAGATCTTCTATGGCTACACCTTC
D: NA; V: TRBV5-5; J: TRBJ1-6; size: many; CDR3: CASSPRGDPRTPLHF; DNA: TGTGCCAGCAGCCCCCGGGGGGACCCGCGGACACCCCTCCACTTT
D: NA; V: TRBV29-1; J: TRBJ1-1; size: NA; CDR3: CSGLRAGTEAFF; DNA: TGCAGCGGCCTCCGGGCGGGCACTGAAGCTTTCTTT
D: NA; V: TRBV6-5; J: TRBJ1-4; size: NA; CDR3: CASSYSPATNEKLFF; DNA: TGTGCCAGCAGTTACTCCCCTGCAACTAATGAAAAACTGTTTTTT